This T cell receptor (beta chain) was sequenced during a study of T cell repertoires in cytomegalovirus infection. One entry per CDR3 protein results from TCRdb running MiXCR on the reads. The sample includes about 530,000 distinct CDR3 sequences, more than 20% seen only once; the top ten take roughly an eighth. In regard to this clonotype: The CDR3 end shows no conserved phenylalanine or tryptophan, and so a read error is likely. The limits of the CDR3 on the DNA are not certain, so only TCRdb's listed CDR3 is given.

A total of 10 residues make up the CDR3, ends included. From germline, CDR1 is SGHTA and CDR2 FQGTGA. The chain links TRBV7-3 to TRBJ1-4. The TCR was taken from a human donor in good health (CMV status not recorded). Some clones in this sample may be carry-over from other donors' samples. Sequenced: PBMCs. This CDR3 is CANEKKDALL.